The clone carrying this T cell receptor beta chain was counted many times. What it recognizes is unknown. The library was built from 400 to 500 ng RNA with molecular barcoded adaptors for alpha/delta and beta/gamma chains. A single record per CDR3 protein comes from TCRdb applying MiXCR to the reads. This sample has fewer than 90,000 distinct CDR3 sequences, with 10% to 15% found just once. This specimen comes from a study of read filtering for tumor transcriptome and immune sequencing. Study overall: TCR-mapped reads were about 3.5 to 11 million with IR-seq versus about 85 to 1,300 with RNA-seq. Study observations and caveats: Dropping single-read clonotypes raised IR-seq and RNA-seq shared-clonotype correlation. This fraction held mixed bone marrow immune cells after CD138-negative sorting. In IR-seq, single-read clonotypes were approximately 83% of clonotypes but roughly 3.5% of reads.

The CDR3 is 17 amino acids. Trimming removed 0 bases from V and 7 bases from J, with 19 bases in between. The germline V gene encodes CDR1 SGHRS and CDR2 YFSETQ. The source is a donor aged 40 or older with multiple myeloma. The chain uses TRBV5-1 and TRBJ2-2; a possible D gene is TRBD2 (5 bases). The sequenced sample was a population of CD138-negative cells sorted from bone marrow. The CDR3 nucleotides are TGCGCCAGCAGCTTGGATGGACGGGGAGTCAGCATCGGGGAGCTGTTTTTT. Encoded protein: CASSLDGRGVSIGELFF. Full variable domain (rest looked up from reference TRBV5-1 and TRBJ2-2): KAGVTQTPRYLIKTRGQQVTLSCSPISGHRSVSWYQQTPGQGLQFLFEYFSETQRNKGNFPGRFSGRQFSNSRSEMNVSTLELGDSALYLCASSLDGRGVSIGELFFGEGSRLTVL.